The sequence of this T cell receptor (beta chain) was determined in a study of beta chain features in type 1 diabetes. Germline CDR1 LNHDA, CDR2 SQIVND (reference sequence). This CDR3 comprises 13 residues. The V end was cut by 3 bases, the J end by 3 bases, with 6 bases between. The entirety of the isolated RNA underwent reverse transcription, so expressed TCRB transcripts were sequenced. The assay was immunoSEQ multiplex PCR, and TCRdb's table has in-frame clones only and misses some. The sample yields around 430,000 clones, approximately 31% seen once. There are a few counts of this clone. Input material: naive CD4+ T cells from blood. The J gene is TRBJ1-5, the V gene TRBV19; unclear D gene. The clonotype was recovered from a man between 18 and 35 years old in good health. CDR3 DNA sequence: TGTGCCAGTAGTATTGGTCCCAATCAGCCCCAGCATTTT. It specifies CASSIGPNQPQHF.